This T cell receptor beta chain stems from a study of cytomegalovirus exposure and HLA in healthy donors. Study-wide results and limits: For TCR beta chains, V- and J-gene trimming was later linked to a missense DCLRE1C variant. A later analysis found that most CMV-associated TCR beta chains appeared HLA-restricted. In a later analysis, productive TCRs from donors in an Asian-associated ancestry cluster reportedly carried fewer N-insertions than the cohort mean. According to the study, about 180 TCR beta chains were cytomegalovirus-associated.

J gave up 1 base and V 5 bases, and 2 bases lay outside the gene matches. The CDR3 runs 14 residues. Germline CDR1 is SGHNT and CDR2 is YENEEA. The sample holds one count of this clone. The target antigen is unknown. The primer mix had 60 Vbeta and 13 Jbeta primers. Repertoires were generated with immunoSEQ multiplex PCR, while TCRdb's copy carries only in-frame clones and drops some. This sample has about 140,000 clones, with more than 70% found just once. The specimen sequenced was PBMCs. The gene calls are TRBV11-3 and TRBJ2-7; 10 bases are a match to TRBD1. The clonotype originates from a man between 45 and 60 years old in good health and CMV-seronegative. The CDR3 nucleotides read TGTGCCAGCAGCCCGGGACAGGGGTCCTACGAGCAGTACTTC. Its protein product is CASSPGQGSYEQYF.